The next 30 T cell receptor beta chains were all read from a single sample in a study of T cell responses to AZD1222 COVID-19 vaccine. The protocol was immunoSEQ multiplex PCR, while the TCRdb copy is restricted to in-frame clones and leaves out a portion. Among approximately 150,000 clones listed, approximately 93% were seen once. This specimen was peripheral blood, taken on day 0 of AZD1222 vaccination. The receptor source for this set is an adult in good health.

The chain joins TRBV5-4 to TRBJ1-1; D gene ambiguous. The CDR3 loop spans 13 amino acids. The germline gives CDR1 SGHNT, CDR2 YYREEE (reference sequence). V gave up 4 bases and J gave up 3 bases, with 10 bases separating them. The CDR3 nucleotides read TGTGCCAGCAGCGATGCCACTTACACTGAAGCTTTCTTT. Translated: CASSDATYTEAFF.

This chain joins TRBV5-1 and TRBJ2-5; TRBD2 is a possible D gene (5 bases). The CDR3 runs to 15 residues. Trimming shortened V by 0 bases and J by 5 bases, and 14 bases separated the two germline ends. The germline gives CDR1 SGHRS, CDR2 YFSETQ. The CDR3 DNA reads TGCGCCAGCAGCTTGGGTGCGGGTTCCCCGGAGACCCAGTACTTC. Protein: CASSLGAGSPETQYF.

This clone was picked up one time. The gene calls are TRBV28 and TRBJ1-2; 7 positions agree with TRBD1. With 5 bases clipped from V and 2 bases from J, the junction kept 8 bases outside the gene matches. The CDR3 runs 15 residues. The V gene's germline CDR1 is MDHEN and CDR2 SYDVKM. The CDR3 is CASSTRDRPNYGYTF. CDR3 nucleotides: TGTGCCAGCAGTACCCGGGACAGACCGAACTATGGCTACACCTTC.

The rearrangement joins TRBV28 to TRBJ2-7, with D tentatively TRBD1 or TRBD2 (5 bases each). With 3 bases removed from V and 0 bases from J, the gap between germline ends came to 12 bases. This CDR3 is built from 15 residues. CDR1 MDHEN and CDR2 SYDVKM come from the germline V gene. The CDR3 reads CASSFLGTSSYEQYF. The CDR3 DNA sequence: TGTGCCAGCAGTTTCTTGGGGACCAGCTCCTACGAGCAGTACTTC.

The chain links TRBV14 to TRBJ2-3; D possibly corresponds to TRBD2 (6 bases). The CDR3 covers 17 residues. CDR1 SGHDN and CDR2 FVKESK come from the germline V gene. Trimming cost V 5 bases and J 1 base, with 19 bases left between them. The CDR3 sequence is CASSERGGAPRTDTQYF. The CDR3 DNA reads as TGTGCCAGCAGCGAAAGGGGCGGGGCACCTCGCACAGATACGCAGTATTTT.

In this sample, this clone turned up once. CDR3 bases: TGTGCCAGCAGTTTATCCACTGGGGGCTACGAGCAGTACTTC. Translating gives CASSLSTGGYEQYF. This chain uses TRBV28 with TRBJ2-7, with D tentatively TRBD1 or TRBD2 (5 bases each). Per the germline V gene, CDR1 is MDHEN and CDR2 is SYDVKM. With 1 base removed from V and 3 bases from J, the gap between germline ends came to 10 bases. The CDR3 runs 14 residues. The full variable domain, with the rest looked up from reference TRBV28 and TRBJ2-7, is DVKVTQSSRYLVKRTGEKVFLECVQDMDHENMFWYRQDPGLGLRLIYFSYDVKMKEKGDIPEGYSVSREKKERFSLILESASTNQTSMYLCASSLSTGGYEQYFGPGTRLTVT.

The chain has TRBV9 and TRBJ2-5; D may be TRBD1 or TRBD2 (6 bases each). Germline-derived CDR1 and CDR2 are SGDLS and YYNGEE. The CDR3 runs to 14 residues. Trimming left V 2 bases short and J 5 bases short, with 13 bases between. This CDR3 is CASSVDRLEETQYF. The CDR3, as DNA: TGTGCCAGCAGCGTGGACAGACTAGAGGAGACCCAGTACTTC.

The chain is built from TRBV2 and TRBJ1-2; TRBD1 matches at 8 bases. CDR1 is SNHLY and CDR2 is FYNNEI in the germline V gene. This CDR3 is 12 amino acids long. Germline trimming cut 9 bases from V and 6 bases from J; bases unmatched to any gene: 6. The CDR3, as DNA: TGTGCCAGAGATGGACAGGGACATGGCTACACCTTC. It encodes CARDGQGHGYTF.

The CDR3 region is CASSGTGQPYEQYF. The CDR3 nucleotides are TGTGCCAGCAGCGGAACGGGACAACCCTACGAGCAGTACTTC. This chain joins TRBV9 and TRBJ2-7; a weak D match, TRBD1 (6 bases). Trimming took off 3 bases at V and 2 bases at J, with 12 bases between the two ends. The CDR3 runs 14 residues. In germline, CDR1 is SGDLS, CDR2 YYNGEE.

This rearrangement joins TRBV12-3 or TRBV12-4 to TRBJ1-2; tentative D call: TRBD1 (5 bases). The ends were cut back, 3 bases at V and 8 bases at J, with 10 bases in the middle. The CDR3 covers 12 residues. CDR3 region: CASSLGRDGYTF. The CDR3 nucleotides are TGTGCCAGCAGTTTGGGCAGGGACGGCTACACCTTC.

This chain links TRBV3-1 (or the pseudogene TRBV3-2) with TRBJ2-2; no clear D. Per the germline V gene, CDR1 is LGHDT and CDR2 is YNNKEL (reference sequence). The CDR3 extends over 16 amino acids. Deletions cut 4 bases from V and 0 bases from J, with 12 bases between. CDR3 amino acids: CASSPPSAANTGELFF. CDR3 sequence (DNA): TGTGCCAGCAGCCCACCCAGTGCGGCGAACACCGGGGAGCTGTTTTTT.

This chain uses TRBV7-2 with TRBJ1-3; D unclear. The CDR3 extends over 13 amino acids. Germline V gene lookup returns CDR1 SGHTA and CDR2 FQGNSA. V shed 1 base and J shed 7 bases, with 8 bases lying between them. The CDR3 reads CASSLVDGNTIYF. The CDR3 nucleotides read TGTGCCAGCAGCTTAGTTGACGGGAACACCATATATTTT.

The chain combines TRBV7-2 with TRBJ2-7, with D possibly being TRBD2 (5 bases). The CDR3 runs 14 residues. Per the germline V gene, CDR1 is SGHTA and CDR2 is FQGNSA. Trimming pared 1 base from V and 2 bases from J, leaving 9 bases between. The chain's CDR3 is CASSLGAGPYEQYF. The CDR3 DNA reads as TGTGCCAGCAGCTTAGGCGCGGGCCCCTACGAGCAGTACTTC. The full variable domain, with the rest looked up from reference TRBV7-2 and TRBJ2-7, is GAGVSQSPSNKVTEKGKDVELRCDPISGHTALYWYRQSLGQGLEFLIYFQGNSAPDKSGLPSDRFSAERTGGSVSTLTIQRTQQEDSAVYLCASSLGAGPYEQYFGPGTRLTVT.

This rearrangement joins TRBV15 to TRBJ1-1; no reliable D call. V lost 7 bases to trimming and J lost 1 base, with 22 bases between them. The CDR3 consists of 17 residues. Germline CDR1 reads LNHNV; CDR2 reads YYDKDF (reference sequence). For the CDR3, the DNA is TGTGCCACCACTCTTCGGAGAGCCAGGCGCGGGAACACTGAAGCTTTCTTT. Protein sequence: CATTLRRARRGNTEAFF.

V is TRBV7-2 and J is TRBJ1-6; D is uncertain. Deletions cut 6 bases from V and 7 bases from J, with 4 bases between. The CDR3 totals 11 residues. Germline V gene data show CDR1 as SGHTA and CDR2 as FQGNSA. CDR3 sequence reads: CASSRNSPLHF. In nucleotides, the CDR3 is TGTGCCAGCAGTAGAAATTCACCCCTCCACTTT.

The rearrangement links TRBV2 to TRBJ1-2; 7 positions match TRBD1. The J segment lost 4 bases and the V segment lost 6 bases, leaving 2 bases of the junction unmatched. The CDR3 is 12 amino acids. Looked up from germline, CDR1 is SNHLY and CDR2 is FYNNEI. The CDR3 is CASRPGGYGYTF. The CDR3 nucleotides read TGTGCCAGCAGGCCAGGGGGCTATGGCTACACCTTC.

In its sample, this clone was seen a few times. This sequence joins TRBV30 and TRBJ2-7; D is uncertain. The CDR3 extends over 10 amino acids. Trimming pared 2 bases from V and 7 bases from J, leaving 6 bases between. Germline CDR1 is GTSNPN and CDR2 is SVGIG (reference sequence). The CDR3 DNA follows: TGTGCCTGGAGTACAGTGGAGCAGTACTTC. Its translation: CAWSTVEQYF.

The chain has TRBV10-1 and TRBJ1-2; D might be TRBD1 (6 bases). The V gene's germline CDR1 is WNHNN and CDR2 SYGVQD (reference sequence). V lost 0 bases, J lost 8 bases, and 16 bases lay in between. The CDR3 sequence is 15 residues long. CDR3 nucleotide sequence: TGCGCCAGCAGTGAGTCTCGGGGGGCGTTAGGCGGCTACACCTTC. This encodes CASSESRGALGGYTF.

This rearrangement joins TRBV6-5 to TRBJ2-2; unclear D gene. Germline V gene lookup returns CDR1 MNHEY and CDR2 SVGAGI. The CDR3 runs 12 residues. Deletions cut 4 bases from V and 5 bases from J, with 5 bases between. CDR3 in amino acids: CASSFYTGELFF. The DNA of the CDR3 is TGTGCCAGCAGTTTCTATACCGGGGAGCTGTTTTTT.

The rearrangement joins TRBV7-9 to TRBJ1-1; the D gene is possibly TRBD1 (6 bases). The germline CDR1 and CDR2 sequences are SEHNR and FQNEAQ (reference sequence). The CDR3 totals 13 residues. V was shortened by 3 bases and J by 6 bases, with 11 bases between the two germline ends. The CDR3, as DNA: TGTGCCAGCAGCTTTGACGGGGGGCCTGAAGCTTTCTTT. Its translation: CASSFDGGPEAFF.

This chain connects TRBV5-1 to TRBJ2-3; D may be TRBD2 (6 bases). V lost 3 bases, J lost 1 base, and 9 bases lay in between. Germline V gene lookup returns CDR1 SGHRS and CDR2 YFSETQ. This CDR3 region has 14 residues. CDR3 residues: CASSYTGGTDTQYF. In DNA form, the CDR3 reads TGCGCCAGCAGCTATACGGGGGGCACAGATACGCAGTATTTT. The full variable domain, with the rest looked up from reference TRBV5-1 and TRBJ2-3, is KAGVTQTPRYLIKTRGQQVTLSCSPISGHRSVSWYQQTPGQGLQFLFEYFSETQRNKGNFPGRFSGRQFSNSRSEMNVSTLELGDSALYLCASSYTGGTDTQYFGPGTRLTVL.

This clone appeared a few times. The chain carries TRBV20-1 and TRBJ1-2, with no clear D. The germline V gene encodes CDR1 DFQATT and CDR2 SNEGSKA (reference sequence). The CDR3 totals 11 residues. V gave up 3 bases and J gave up 8 bases, with 10 bases separating them. CDR3 protein: CSASGVRGYTF. DNA for the CDR3: TGCAGTGCTAGCGGGGTGCGAGGCTACACCTTC.

The chain links TRBV6-2 or TRBV6-3 to TRBJ1-1; no firm D call. Trimming took 6 bases from V and 1 from J, leaving 12 bases between them. The CDR3 is made up of 14 amino acids. Germline values: CDR1 MNHEY, CDR2 SVGEGT. CDR3 sequence (DNA): TGTGCCAGCAGCGACGGACTGTCGAACACTGAAGCTTTCTTT. It is translated as CASSDGLSNTEAFF.

This sequence joins TRBV5-6 and TRBJ1-2, with D uncertain. The CDR3 is 18 amino acids. V lost 5 bases to trimming and J lost 4 bases, with 27 bases between them. CDR1 is SGHDT and CDR2 is YYEEEE in the germline V gene. The CDR3: CASSLDLGQARKSYGYTF. The CDR3 bases are TGTGCCAGCAGTCTAGACCTCGGGCAGGCCCGAAAATCCTATGGCTACACCTTC. Variable domain in full (rest from reference TRBV5-6 and TRBJ1-2): DAGVTQSPTHLIKTRGQQVTLRCSPKSGHDTVSWYQQALGQGPQFIFQYYEEEERQRGNFPDRFSGHQFPNYSSELNVNALLLGDSALYLCASSLDLGQARKSYGYTFGSGTRLTVV.

The genes are TRBV5-1 and TRBJ1-2; 7 positions agree with TRBD1. This CDR3 contains 14 residues. V was pared by 4 bases and J by 8 bases, with 11 bases of the junction left unmatched. Per the germline V gene, CDR1 is SGHRS and CDR2 is YFSETQ. The CDR3 reads CASSAETGFRGYTF. In DNA form, the CDR3 reads TGCGCCAGCAGCGCAGAGACAGGGTTTCGCGGCTACACCTTC.

The chain uses TRBV3-1 (or the pseudogene TRBV3-2) and TRBJ1-6; 9 bases are shared with TRBD1. The V gene end was trimmed by 3 bases and the J gene end by 7 bases; junction bases not matched to a gene: 7. The CDR3 contains 16 residues. CDR1 and CDR2 from the germline V gene are LGHDT and YNNKEL (reference sequence). The CDR3 here is CASSQTTGGGNSPLHF. The CDR3 DNA reads as TGTGCCAGCAGCCAGACCACAGGGGGCGGGAATTCACCCCTCCACTTT.

The V gene is TRBV6-1, the J gene TRBJ1-2; D is uncertain. Per germline, CDR1 MNHNS and CDR2 SASEGT. Trimming removed 3 bases from V and 3 bases from J, with 17 bases in between. This CDR3 is built from 16 residues. CDR3 DNA: TGTGCCAGCAGTGACGCAACCTATTCGGGTGACTATGGCTACACCTTC. This gives the protein CASSDATYSGDYGYTF.

This sequence joins TRBV19 and TRBJ1-3, with 7 bases fitting TRBD1. V shed 8 bases, J shed 1 base, and the junction held 5 bases outside the gene matches. This CDR3 spans 14 amino acids. In germline, CDR1 is LNHDA, CDR2 SQIVND (reference sequence). CDR3 amino acids: CASRPDRSGNTIYF. CDR3 nucleotide sequence: TGTGCCAGTCGACCGGACAGGTCTGGAAACACCATATATTTT. Supplemented by reference TRBV19 and TRBJ1-3, the full variable domain reads DGGITQSPKYLFRKEGQNVTLSCEQNLNHDAMYWYRQDPGQGLRLIYYSQIVNDFQKGDIAEGYSVSREKKESFPLTVTSAQKNPTAFYLCASRPDRSGNTIYFGEGSWLTVV.

The CDR3 DNA follows: TGTGCCAGCAGCCGAGTTAGGGGGGACCTCACGGAGCTGTTTTTT. As protein: CASSRVRGDLTELFF. The chain recombines TRBV5-4 with TRBJ2-2; tentatively, D is TRBD1 or TRBD2 (6 bases each). Between the trimmed V and J ends, which lost 4 bases and 10 bases, there was a span of 20 bases. There are 15 residues in the CDR3. Germline values: CDR1 SGHNT, CDR2 YYREEE (reference sequence).

The chain couples TRBV14 to TRBJ2-7; the D gene is possibly TRBD2 (6 bases). In germline, CDR1 is SGHDN, CDR2 FVKESK. The V gene lost 3 bases and the J gene lost 3 bases, with 6 bases spanning the gap. This CDR3 is built from 12 residues. As DNA, the CDR3 is TGTGCCAGCAGCCACGGGGGCTACGAGCAGTACTTC. Translating gives CASSHGGYEQYF.